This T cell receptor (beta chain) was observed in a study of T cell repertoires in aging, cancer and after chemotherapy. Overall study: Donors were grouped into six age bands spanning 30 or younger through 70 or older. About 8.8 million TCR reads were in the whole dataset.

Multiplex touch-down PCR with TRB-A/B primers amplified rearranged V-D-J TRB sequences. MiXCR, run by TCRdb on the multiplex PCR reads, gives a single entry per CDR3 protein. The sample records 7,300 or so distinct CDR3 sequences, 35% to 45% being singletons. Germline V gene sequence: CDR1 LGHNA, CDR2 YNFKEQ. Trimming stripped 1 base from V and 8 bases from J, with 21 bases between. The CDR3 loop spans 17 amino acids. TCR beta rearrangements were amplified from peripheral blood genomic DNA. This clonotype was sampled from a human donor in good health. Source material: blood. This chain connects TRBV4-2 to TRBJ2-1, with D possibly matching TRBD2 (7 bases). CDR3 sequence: CASSQGVLAAYRDEQFF. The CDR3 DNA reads TGTGCCAGCAGCCAAGGGGTCCTAGCGGCTTACAGGGATGAGCAGTTCTTC.